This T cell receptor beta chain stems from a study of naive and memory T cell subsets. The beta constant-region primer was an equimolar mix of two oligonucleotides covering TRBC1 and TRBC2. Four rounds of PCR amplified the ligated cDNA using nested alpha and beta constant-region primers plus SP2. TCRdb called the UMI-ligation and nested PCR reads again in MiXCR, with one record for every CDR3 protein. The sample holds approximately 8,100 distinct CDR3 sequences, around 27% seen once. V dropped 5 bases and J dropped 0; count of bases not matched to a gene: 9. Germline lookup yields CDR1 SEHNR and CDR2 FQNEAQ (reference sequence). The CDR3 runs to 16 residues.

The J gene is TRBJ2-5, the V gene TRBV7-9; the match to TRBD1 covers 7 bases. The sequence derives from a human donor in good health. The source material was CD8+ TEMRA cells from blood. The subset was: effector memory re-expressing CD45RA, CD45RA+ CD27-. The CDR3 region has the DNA TGTGCCAGCAGCGGGCCGCTGACAGGGCACCAAGAGACCCAGTACTTC. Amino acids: CASSGPLTGHQETQYF.